This record covers a single TCR beta chain. Here immunoSEQ multiplex PCR was the method, and the copy in TCRdb shows in-frame clones only, minus some. The table records about 120,000 clones, roughly 93% of them present only once. The data stem from a study of control samples from healthy donors and cancer patients. CDR1 and CDR2 from the germline V gene are MDHEN and SYDVKM. The CDR3 has 14 amino acids. V lost 3 bases, J lost 7 bases, and 12 bases lay in between. The origin of this receptor is a man between 25 and 39 years old in good health. The rearrangement joins TRBV28 to TRBJ1-4; D gene uncertain. Sequenced: blood. In nucleotides, the CDR3 is TGTGCCAGCAGTTTGGGGTCATGGCCTGAAAAACTGTTTTTT. Amino acids: CASSLGSWPEKLFF.